This record covers a single T cell receptor (beta chain). Its antigen remains unidentified. These data originate in a study of T-cell memory formation after mild COVID-19. Study at large: TCR clusters were mostly donor specific.

TCRdb reprocessed the 5' RACE reads via MiXCR and lists one record per CDR3 protein. The table lists about 130,000 distinct CDR3 sequences, approximately 5.9% of them singletons. Study-level points and caveats: Whereas later expanders leaned CD4+, clones contracting day 15 to 85 showed a balanced CD4/CD8 makeup. Of the contracting clones, CD4+ ones lay mainly in CM and EM, and CD8+ ones in EMRA. A subset of responding clones appeared in pre-infection memory, suggesting cross-reactive memory joined.

This CDR3 contains 15 residues. Trimming took off 0 bases at V and 2 bases at J, with 12 bases between the two ends. The germline gives CDR1 SGHRS, CDR2 YFSETQ. The J gene is TRBJ2-7, the V gene TRBV5-1; D is perhaps TRBD2 (6 bases). The sample was PBMCs or a T cell subset sorted from them (not recorded which). The clonotype originates from an adult woman who had mild COVID-19 (a few samples of this study predate the infection). Cell type and time point are not known. The CDR3 here is CASSLAGGMTYEQYF. CDR3 in DNA: TGCGCCAGCAGCTTGGCCGGCGGGATGACCTACGAGCAGTACTTC.